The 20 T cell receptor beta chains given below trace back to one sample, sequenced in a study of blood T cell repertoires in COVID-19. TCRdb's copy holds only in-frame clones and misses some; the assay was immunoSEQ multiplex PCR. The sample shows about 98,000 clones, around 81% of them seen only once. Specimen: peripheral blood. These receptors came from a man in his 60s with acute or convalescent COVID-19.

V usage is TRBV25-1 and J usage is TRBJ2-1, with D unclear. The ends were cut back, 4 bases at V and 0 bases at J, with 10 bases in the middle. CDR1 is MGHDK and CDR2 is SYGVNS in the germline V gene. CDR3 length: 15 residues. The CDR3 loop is CASSGIASSYNEQFF. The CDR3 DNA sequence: TGTGCCAGCAGTGGCATTGCGAGCTCCTACAATGAGCAGTTCTTC.

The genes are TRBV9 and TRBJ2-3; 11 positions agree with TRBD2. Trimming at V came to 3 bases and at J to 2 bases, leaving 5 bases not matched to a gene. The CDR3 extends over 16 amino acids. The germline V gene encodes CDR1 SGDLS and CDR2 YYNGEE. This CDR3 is CASSERLAGLTDTQYF. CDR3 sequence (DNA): TGTGCCAGCAGCGAACGACTAGCGGGACTCACAGATACGCAGTATTTT.

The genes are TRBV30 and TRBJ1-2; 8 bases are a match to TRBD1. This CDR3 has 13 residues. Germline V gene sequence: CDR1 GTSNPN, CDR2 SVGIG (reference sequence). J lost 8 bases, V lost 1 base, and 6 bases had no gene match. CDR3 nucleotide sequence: TGTGCCTGGAGTGCAGGGGGCGGGAGCGGCTACACCTTC. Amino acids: CAWSAGGGSGYTF.

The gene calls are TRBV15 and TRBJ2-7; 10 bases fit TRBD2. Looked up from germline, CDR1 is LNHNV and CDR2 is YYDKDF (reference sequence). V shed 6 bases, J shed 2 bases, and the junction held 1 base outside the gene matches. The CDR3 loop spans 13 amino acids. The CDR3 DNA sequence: TGTGCCACCAGGCTAGCGGGAGCCTACGAGCAGTACGTC. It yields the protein CATRLAGAYEQYV.

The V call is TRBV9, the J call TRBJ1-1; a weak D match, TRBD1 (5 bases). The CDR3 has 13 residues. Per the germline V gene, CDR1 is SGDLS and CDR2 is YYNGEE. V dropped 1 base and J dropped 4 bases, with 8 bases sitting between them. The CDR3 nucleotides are TGTGCCAGCAGCGTACCGCAGGGCACTGAAGCTTTCTTT. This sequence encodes CASSVPQGTEAFF.

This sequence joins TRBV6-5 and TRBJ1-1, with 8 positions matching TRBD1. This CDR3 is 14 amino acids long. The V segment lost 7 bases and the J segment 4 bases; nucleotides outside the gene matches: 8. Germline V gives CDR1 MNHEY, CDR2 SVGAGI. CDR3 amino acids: CASTTLDRGTEAFF. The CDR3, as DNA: TGTGCCAGCACCACCCTTGACAGGGGCACTGAAGCTTTCTTT.

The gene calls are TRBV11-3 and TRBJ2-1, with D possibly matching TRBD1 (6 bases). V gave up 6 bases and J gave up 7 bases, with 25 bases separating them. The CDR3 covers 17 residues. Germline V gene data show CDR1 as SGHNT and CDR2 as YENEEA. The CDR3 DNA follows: TGTGCCAGCAGTTTTAGGGGGAGTCTAGTCCTTAATAATGAGCAGTTCTTC. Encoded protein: CASSFRGSLVLNNEQFF.

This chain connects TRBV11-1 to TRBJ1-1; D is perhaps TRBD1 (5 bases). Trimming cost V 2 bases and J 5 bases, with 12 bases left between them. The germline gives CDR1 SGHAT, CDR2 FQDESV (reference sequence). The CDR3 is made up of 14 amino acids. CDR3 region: CASSLSTVKTEAFF. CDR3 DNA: TGTGCCAGCAGCTTATCGACAGTTAAAACTGAAGCTTTCTTT.

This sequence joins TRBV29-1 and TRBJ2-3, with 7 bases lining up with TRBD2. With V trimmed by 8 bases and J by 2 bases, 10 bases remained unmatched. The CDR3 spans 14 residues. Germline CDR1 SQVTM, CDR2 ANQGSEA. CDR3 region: CSLRVGGLTDTQYF. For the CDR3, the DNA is TGCAGCCTGAGGGTGGGAGGGCTCACAGATACGCAGTATTTT.

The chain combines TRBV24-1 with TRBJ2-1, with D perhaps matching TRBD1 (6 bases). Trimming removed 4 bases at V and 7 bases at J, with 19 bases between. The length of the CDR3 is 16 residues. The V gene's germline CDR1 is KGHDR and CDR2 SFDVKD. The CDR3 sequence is CATSDHPRAGENEQFF. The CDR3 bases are TGTGCCACCAGTGACCACCCCCGGGCAGGGGAAAATGAGCAGTTCTTC.

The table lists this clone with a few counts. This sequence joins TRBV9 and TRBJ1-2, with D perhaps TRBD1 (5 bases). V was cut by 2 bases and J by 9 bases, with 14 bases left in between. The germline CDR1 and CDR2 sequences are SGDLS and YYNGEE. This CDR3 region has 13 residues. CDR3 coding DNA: TGTGCCAGCAGCGTCGAAAGCCAGGGTAGCTACACCTTC. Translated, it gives CASSVESQGSYTF.

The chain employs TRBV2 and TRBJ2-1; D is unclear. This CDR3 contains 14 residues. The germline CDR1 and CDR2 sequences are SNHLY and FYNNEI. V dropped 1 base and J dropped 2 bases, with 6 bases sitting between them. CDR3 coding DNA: TGTGCCAGCAGTGAAGGACAAACCTACAATGAGCAGTTCTTC. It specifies CASSEGQTYNEQFF.

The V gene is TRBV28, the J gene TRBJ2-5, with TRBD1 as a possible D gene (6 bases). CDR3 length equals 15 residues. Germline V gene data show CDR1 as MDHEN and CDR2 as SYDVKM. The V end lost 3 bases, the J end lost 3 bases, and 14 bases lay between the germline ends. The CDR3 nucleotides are TGTGCCAGCAGTTTGTACAGGGTGAATGAAGAGACCCAGTACTTC. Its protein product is CASSLYRVNEETQYF.

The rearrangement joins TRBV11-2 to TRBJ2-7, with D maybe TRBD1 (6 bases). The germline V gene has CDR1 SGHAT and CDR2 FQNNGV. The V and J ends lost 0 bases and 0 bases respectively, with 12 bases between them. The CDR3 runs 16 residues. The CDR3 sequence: CASSLDPETGSYEQYF. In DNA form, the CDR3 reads TGTGCCAGCAGCTTAGACCCGGAGACAGGCTCCTACGAGCAGTACTTC.

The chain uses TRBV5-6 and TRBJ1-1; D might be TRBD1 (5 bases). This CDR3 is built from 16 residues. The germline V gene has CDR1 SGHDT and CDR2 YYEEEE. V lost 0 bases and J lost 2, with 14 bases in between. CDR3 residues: CASSLADQTANTEAFF. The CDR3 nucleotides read TGTGCCAGCAGCTTGGCGGACCAGACAGCTAACACTGAAGCTTTCTTT.

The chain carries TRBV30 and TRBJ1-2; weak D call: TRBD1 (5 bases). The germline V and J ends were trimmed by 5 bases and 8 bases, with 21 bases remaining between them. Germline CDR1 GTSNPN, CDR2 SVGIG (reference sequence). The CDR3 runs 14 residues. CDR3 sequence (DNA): TGTGCCTGGGTATTCAAGGGGATTCCTGGGGGCTACACCTTC. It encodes CAWVFKGIPGGYTF.

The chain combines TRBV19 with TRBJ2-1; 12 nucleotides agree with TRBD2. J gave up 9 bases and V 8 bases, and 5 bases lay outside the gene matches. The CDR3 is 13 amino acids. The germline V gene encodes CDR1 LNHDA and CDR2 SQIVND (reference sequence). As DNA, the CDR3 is TGTGCCAGTTGGACTAGCGGGAAGGGTGAGCAGTTCTTC. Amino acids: CASWTSGKGEQFF.

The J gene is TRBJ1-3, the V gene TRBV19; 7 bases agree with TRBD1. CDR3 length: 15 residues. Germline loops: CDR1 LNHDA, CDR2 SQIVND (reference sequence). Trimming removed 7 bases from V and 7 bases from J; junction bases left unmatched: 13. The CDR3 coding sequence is TGTGCCAGTACCCCGGACAGGACCCCAGCGAACACCATATATTTT. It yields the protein CASTPDRTPANTIYF.

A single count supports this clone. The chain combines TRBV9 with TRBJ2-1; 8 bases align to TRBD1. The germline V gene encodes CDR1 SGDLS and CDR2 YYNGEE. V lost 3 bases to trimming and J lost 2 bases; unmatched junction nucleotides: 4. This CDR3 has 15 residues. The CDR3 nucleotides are TGTGCCAGCAGCGGGACAGGGAGAACCTACAATGAGCAGTTCTTC. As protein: CASSGTGRTYNEQFF.

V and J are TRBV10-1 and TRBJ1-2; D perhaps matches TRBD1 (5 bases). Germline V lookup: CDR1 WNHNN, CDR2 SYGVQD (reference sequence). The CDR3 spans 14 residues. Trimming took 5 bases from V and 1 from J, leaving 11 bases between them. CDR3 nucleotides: TGCGCCAGCAGTCCGGGACTGGTTAACTATGGCTACACCTTC. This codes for CASSPGLVNYGYTF.